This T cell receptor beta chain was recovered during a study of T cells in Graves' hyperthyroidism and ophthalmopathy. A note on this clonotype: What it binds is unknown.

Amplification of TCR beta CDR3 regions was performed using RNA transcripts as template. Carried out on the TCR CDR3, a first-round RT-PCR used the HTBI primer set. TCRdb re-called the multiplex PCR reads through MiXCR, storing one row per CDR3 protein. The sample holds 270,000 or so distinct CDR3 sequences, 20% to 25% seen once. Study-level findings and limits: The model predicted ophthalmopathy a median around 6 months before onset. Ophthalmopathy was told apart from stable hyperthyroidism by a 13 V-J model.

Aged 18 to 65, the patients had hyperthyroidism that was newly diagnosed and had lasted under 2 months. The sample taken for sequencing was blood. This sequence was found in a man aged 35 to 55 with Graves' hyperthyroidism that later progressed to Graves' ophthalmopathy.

The CDR3 protein is CASSLVAGYNEQFF. In nucleotides, the CDR3 is TGTGCCAGCAGTTTAGTAGCAGGTTACAATGAGCAGTTCTTC. The J gene is TRBJ2-1, the V gene TRBV12-3 or TRBV12-4; D remains ambiguous. Trimming cost V 1 base and J 4 bases, with 8 bases left between them. The CDR3 runs to 14 residues.